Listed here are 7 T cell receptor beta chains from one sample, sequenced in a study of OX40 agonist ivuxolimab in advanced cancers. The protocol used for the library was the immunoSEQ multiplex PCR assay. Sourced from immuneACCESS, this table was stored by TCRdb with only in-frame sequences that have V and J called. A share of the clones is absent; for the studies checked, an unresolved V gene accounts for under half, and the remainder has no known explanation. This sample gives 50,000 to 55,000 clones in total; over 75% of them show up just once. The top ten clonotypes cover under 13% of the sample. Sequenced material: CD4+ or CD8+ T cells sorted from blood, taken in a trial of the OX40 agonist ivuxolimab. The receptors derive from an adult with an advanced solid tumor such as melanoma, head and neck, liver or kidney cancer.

CDR3 loop: CASSSGKAWPYEQYF. The CDR3 region has the DNA TGTGCCAGCAGTTCCGGTAAGGCGTGGCCCTACGAGCAGTACTTC. The genes are TRBV28 and TRBJ2-7; D is ambiguous. This CDR3 contains 15 residues. Germline CDR1 MDHEN, CDR2 SYDVKM. The V end lost 4 bases, the J end lost 2 bases, and 15 bases lay between the germline ends.

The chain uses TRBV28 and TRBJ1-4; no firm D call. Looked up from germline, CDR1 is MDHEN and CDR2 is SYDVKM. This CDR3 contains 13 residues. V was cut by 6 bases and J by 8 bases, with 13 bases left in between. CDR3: CASRNRGGEKLFF. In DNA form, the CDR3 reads TGTGCCAGCAGAAACCGGGGTGGAGAAAAACTGTTTTTT.

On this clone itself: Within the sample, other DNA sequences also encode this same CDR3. The CDR3 here is CSARVYEQYF. The CDR3 DNA reads TGCAGTGCTAGAGTGTACGAGCAGTACTTC. The chain links TRBV20-1 to TRBJ2-7; D not resolved. The CDR3 runs to 10 residues. V lost 1 base and J 4 bases, leaving 2 bases between the germline ends. CDR1 DFQATT and CDR2 SNEGSKA come from the germline V gene (reference sequence).

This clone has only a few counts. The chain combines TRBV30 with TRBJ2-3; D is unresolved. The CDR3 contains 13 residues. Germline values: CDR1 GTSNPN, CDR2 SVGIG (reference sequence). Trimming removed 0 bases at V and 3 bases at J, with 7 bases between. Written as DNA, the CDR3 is TGTGCCTGGAGTGTACTGGGAACAGATACGCAGTATTTT. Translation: CAWSVLGTDTQYF.

The CDR3 protein is CASSGGQDPYEQYF. The CDR3 DNA follows: TGTGCCAGCAGTGGGGGACAGGACCCCTACGAGCAGTACTTC. The J gene is TRBJ2-7, the V gene TRBV6-1; 8 nucleotides agree with TRBD1. In germline, CDR1 is MNHNS, CDR2 SASEGT. V trimming: 4 bases; J trimming: 2 bases; junction bases outside the gene matches: 4. The CDR3 length is 14 residues.

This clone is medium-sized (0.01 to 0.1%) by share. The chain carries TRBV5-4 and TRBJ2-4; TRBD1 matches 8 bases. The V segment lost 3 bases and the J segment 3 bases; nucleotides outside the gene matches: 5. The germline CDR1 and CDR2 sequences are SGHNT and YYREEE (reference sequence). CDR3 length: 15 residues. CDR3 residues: CASSSGQGVKNIQYF. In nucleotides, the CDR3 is TGTGCCAGCAGCTCTGGACAGGGAGTCAAAAACATTCAGTACTTC.

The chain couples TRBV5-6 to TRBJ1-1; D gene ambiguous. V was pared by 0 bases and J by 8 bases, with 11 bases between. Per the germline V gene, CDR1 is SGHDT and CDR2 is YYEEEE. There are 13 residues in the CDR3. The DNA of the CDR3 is TGTGCCAGCAGCTTGGGGTATTTCGGGGAAGCTTTCTTT. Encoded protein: CASSLGYFGEAFF. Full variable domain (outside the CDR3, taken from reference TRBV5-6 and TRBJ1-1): DAGVTQSPTHLIKTRGQQVTLRCSPKSGHDTVSWYQQALGQGPQFIFQYYEEEERQRGNFPDRFSGHQFPNYSSELNVNALLLGDSALYLCASSLGYFGEAFFGQGTRLTVV.